Presented here are 14 T cell receptor beta chains from one specimen sequenced in a study of blood T cell repertoires in COVID-19. The data were produced by immunoSEQ multiplex PCR, yet TCRdb's version contains in-frame clones alone and is incomplete. The sample consists of approximately 220,000 clones, approximately 80% of them appearing once. Sequenced sample: peripheral blood. Every receptor here comes from a woman of 80 years or more with acute or convalescent COVID-19.

The chain employs TRBV7-2 and TRBJ1-6; 8 bases fit TRBD1. This CDR3 has 18 amino acids. CDR1 is SGHTA, CDR2 FQGNSA, per germline. V was clipped by 3 bases and J by 0 bases; unmatched bases: 7. The DNA for the CDR3 is TGTGCCAGCAGCTTTAGGACAGGGTTGAGCTCCTATAATTCACCCCTCCACTTT. Translated: CASSFRTGLSSYNSPLHF.

CDR3 DNA sequence: TGTGCCAGCAGCTTAAATGGCGGGGCGAACACCGGGGAGCTGTTTTTT. Encoded protein: CASSLNGGANTGELFF. The chain is built from TRBV11-2 and TRBJ2-2; tentatively, D is TRBD2 (6 bases). The CDR3 is 16 residues long. Trimming took off 2 bases at V and 0 bases at J, with 10 bases between the two ends. Germline CDR1 reads SGHAT; CDR2 reads FQNNGV.

The chain recombines TRBV27 with TRBJ1-1; TRBD1 agrees at 9 bases. Germline loops: CDR1 MNHEY, CDR2 SMNVEV (reference sequence). Trimming cost V 5 bases and J 7 bases; bases outside gene matches: 8. The CDR3 length is 14 residues. The CDR3 coding sequence is TGTGCCAGCAGTCCGGACAGGGGATTCATTGAAGCTTTCTTT. This encodes CASSPDRGFIEAFF.

The rearrangement links TRBV24-1 to TRBJ1-5; D is unresolved. Germline V lookup: CDR1 KGHDR, CDR2 SFDVKD. Trimming removed 1 base from V and 2 bases from J, with 5 bases in between. CDR3 length equals 14 residues. In DNA form, the CDR3 reads TGTGCCACCAGTGATTTTAGAGGCAATCAGCCCCAGCATTTT. As protein: CATSDFRGNQPQHF.

The chain recombines TRBV19 with TRBJ1-5; no clear D gene. CDR1 and CDR2 from the germline V gene are LNHDA and SQIVND (reference sequence). This CDR3 spans 13 amino acids. V lost 9 bases and J 2 bases, leaving 11 bases between the germline ends. CDR3 residues: CASHMVGNQPQHF. CDR3 bases: TGTGCCAGCCACATGGTGGGCAATCAGCCCCAGCATTTT.

This clone turned up a few times. Different DNA sequences within this sample yield the same CDR3. V is TRBV7-8 and J is TRBJ1-2; maybe TRBD1 (5 bases). The CDR3 is made up of 12 amino acids. Trimming cost V 3 bases and J 6 bases, with 8 bases left between them. Germline V gives CDR1 SGHVS, CDR2 FQNEAQ. The CDR3 region has the DNA TGTGCCAGCAGCTTGGGCAGGGATGGCTACACCTTC. It translates to CASSLGRDGYTF.

The genes are TRBV6-2 or TRBV6-3 and TRBJ2-7, with D possibly being TRBD1 (6 bases). Germline assignment: CDR1 MNHEY and CDR2 SVGEGT. Trimming pared 5 bases from V and 8 bases from J, leaving 22 bases between. This CDR3 contains 15 residues. The CDR3, as DNA: TGTGCCAGCAGTCGACCAGGGGCCTCTTCTACCAAGCAGTACTTC. Protein sequence: CASSRPGASSTKQYF.

The CDR3 nucleotides read TGTGCCAGCAGCGACAGGGTACTGAATCCTGGTGAAAAACTGTTTTTT. Encoded protein: CASSDRVLNPGEKLFF. V gene TRBV3-1 (or the pseudogene TRBV3-2) combines with J gene TRBJ1-4; 7 bases are a match to TRBD1. V gave up 5 bases and J gave up 7 bases; unmatched junction bases: 13. This CDR3 spans 16 amino acids. Germline V gene lookup returns CDR1 LGHDT and CDR2 YNNKEL (reference sequence).

The V gene is TRBV4-3, the J gene TRBJ1-2; 11 positions agree with TRBD1. V was pared by 1 base and J by 4 bases, with 2 bases of the junction left unmatched. CDR1 and CDR2 from the germline V gene are LGHNA and YSLEER. This CDR3 is 15 amino acids long. The CDR3 loop is CASSQVGTGGYGYTF. The CDR3, as DNA: TGCGCCAGCAGCCAAGTTGGGACAGGGGGCTATGGCTACACCTTC.

This clone has only a few counts. The chain has TRBV19 and TRBJ2-3, with 7 bases lining up with TRBD1. Germline V gene sequence: CDR1 LNHDA, CDR2 SQIVND (reference sequence). V dropped 4 bases and J dropped 3; count of bases not matched to a gene: 7. The CDR3 length is 15 residues. The CDR3 spells CASSTSQGWTDTQYF. The CDR3, as DNA: TGTGCCAGTAGTACATCACAGGGGTGGACAGATACGCAGTATTTT.

V usage is TRBV7-2 and J usage is TRBJ2-6; unclear D gene. The CDR3 is made up of 16 amino acids. The germline gives CDR1 SGHTA, CDR2 FQGNSA. The V end lost 5 bases, the J end lost 4 bases, and 15 bases lay between the germline ends. CDR3 bases: TGTGCCAGCAGCCCCGCTTCAGGATCCGGGGCCAACGTCCTGACTTTC. Its protein product is CASSPASGSGANVLTF.

The V gene is TRBV6-2 or TRBV6-3, the J gene TRBJ1-1; no definite D call. V was pared by 5 bases and J by 0 bases, with 7 bases between. Germline CDR1 reads MNHEY; CDR2 reads SVGEGT. This CDR3 has 13 amino acids. CDR3 DNA sequence: TGTGCCAGCAGTGGAGTTTTGAACACTGAAGCTTTCTTT. Protein sequence: CASSGVLNTEAFF.

To note about this clone: Other nucleotide sequences in the sample specify the same CDR3. The chain is built from TRBV19 and TRBJ1-1, with unresolved D. Trimming stripped 2 bases from V and 2 bases from J, with 6 bases between. This CDR3 is built from 13 residues. Germline V CDR1 and CDR2: LNHDA, SQIVND (reference sequence). The CDR3 loop is CASSINRNTEAFF. For the CDR3, the DNA is TGTGCCAGTAGTATAAACAGAAACACTGAAGCTTTCTTT.

This rearrangement joins TRBV11-3 to TRBJ1-6; D gene ambiguous. V was clipped by 4 bases and J by 8 bases, with 6 bases between them. Germline V gives CDR1 SGHNT, CDR2 YENEEA. The CDR3 is 12 residues long. The CDR3 bases are TGTGCCAGCAGCTACAGAGATTCACCCCTCCACTTT. Amino acid sequence: CASSYRDSPLHF.